The 5 T cell receptor beta chains below were found in one sample sequenced in a study of blood T cell repertoires in COVID-19 (dated by TCRdb to 2018 to 2020). The receptor library was made with the immunoSEQ multiplex PCR assay. Not all clones reach the TCRdb copy of this immuneACCESS table, which keeps in-frame sequences only. Checked studies attribute under half of the gap to unresolved V genes and leave the rest unexplained. The sample table lists roughly 230,000 clones, around four fifths of them with a count of one. The ten largest clones add up to roughly 6.4% of the sample. Sequences were obtained from peripheral blood. Receptors were obtained from a woman in her sixties with active or convalescent COVID-19.

The chain employs TRBV30 and TRBJ2-1; 11 bases fit TRBD2. J gave up 3 bases and V 7 bases, and 5 bases lay outside the gene matches. The germline V gene encodes CDR1 GTSNPN and CDR2 SVGIG (reference sequence). This CDR3 is built from 14 residues. DNA of the CDR3: TGTGCCTCTCATACTAGCGGGAGCTACAATGAGCAGTTCTTC. Its protein product is CASHTSGSYNEQFF.

The chain couples TRBV18 to TRBJ2-7; no reliable D call. The V and J ends lost 3 bases and 3 bases respectively, with 9 bases between them. Germline V gene sequence: CDR1 KGHSH, CDR2 LQKENI. The CDR3 runs 13 residues. The CDR3 DNA sequence: TGTGCCAGCTCACCCGGTGAAAGCTACGAGCAGTACTTC. It encodes CASSPGESYEQYF.

This sequence joins TRBV7-9 and TRBJ2-3; TRBD2 matches at 13 bases. The CDR3 contains 18 residues. Germline CDR1 SEHNR, CDR2 FQNEAQ (reference sequence). V dropped 4 bases and J dropped 1; count of bases not matched to a gene: 8. The CDR3 bases are TGTGCCAGCAGCTCGGCCGGACTAGCGGGGGCTCGCACAGATACGCAGTATTTT. This codes for CASSSAGLAGARTDTQYF.

This clone was seen only a few times. V and J are TRBV10-3 and TRBJ2-3, with D possibly being TRBD2 (6 bases). Trimming stripped 3 bases from V and 4 bases from J, with 11 bases between. CDR1 ENHRY and CDR2 SYGVKD come from the germline V gene. The CDR3 totals 14 residues. The CDR3, as DNA: TGTGCCATCAGTGACAGGGAGGTGCCAGATACGCAGTATTTT. This gives the protein CAISDREVPDTQYF.

The V call is TRBV11-3, the J call TRBJ1-1, with TRBD1 identical over 8 bases. The CDR3 loop spans 17 amino acids. V dropped 0 bases and J dropped 0; count of bases not matched to a gene: 6. CDR1 is SGHNT, CDR2 YENEEA, per germline. The CDR3 loop reads CASSLEGRQGLNTEAFF. For the CDR3, the DNA is TGTGCCAGCAGCTTAGAGGGCAGACAGGGGCTGAACACTGAAGCTTTCTTT. Full variable domain (remainder filled in from reference TRBV11-3 and TRBJ1-1): EAGVVQSPRYKIIEKKQPVAFWCNPISGHNTLYWYLQNLGQGPELLIRYENEEAVDDSQLPKDRFSAERLKGVDSTLKIQPAELGDSAVYLCASSLEGRQGLNTEAFFGQGTRLTVV.